The 10 T cell receptor beta chains in this list originate from one sample, sequenced in a study of cytomegalovirus exposure and HLA in healthy donors (dated by TCRdb to 2017 to 2019). The receptor library was made with the immunoSEQ multiplex PCR assay. A mixture of 60 forward primers for TCR Vbeta segments and 13 reverse primers for TCR Jbeta segments was used in the multiplex PCR. TCRdb holds this immuneACCESS table with in-frame rearrangements only. Some clones are missing; in checked studies, unresolved V genes explain under half, and the rest has no known cause. The sample table records 100,000 or so clones; more than 60% of these occur just once. The ten largest clones represent about 9.1% of the sample. Material for sequencing was PBMCs. These receptors were collected from a woman aged 40 to 49 in good health and CMV-seropositive.

The chain combines TRBV10-3 with TRBJ1-6; possible D gene TRBD1, 6 bases. V lost 6 bases, J lost 0 bases, and 9 bases lay in between. The CDR3 is made up of 15 amino acids. CDR1 and CDR2 (germline): ENHRY, SYGVKD. CDR3 in amino acids: CAISQGSSYNSPLHF. The CDR3 DNA sequence: TGTGCCATCAGCCAGGGGAGCTCCTATAATTCACCCCTCCACTTT.

The table lists this clone with a few counts. This sequence joins TRBV7-2 and TRBJ1-5; 7 bases align to TRBD1. After removal of 2 bases from V and 5 bases from J, the junction contained 6 bases not matched to a gene. The CDR3 loop spans 15 amino acids. Germline-derived CDR1 and CDR2 are SGHTA and FQGNSA. The CDR3 reads CASSLRGGGDQPQHF. CDR3 nucleotide sequence: TGTGCCAGCAGCTTACGTGGAGGGGGCGATCAGCCCCAGCATTTT.

V usage is TRBV7-2 and J usage is TRBJ2-6; D not certain. Germline-derived CDR1 and CDR2 are SGHTA and FQGNSA. This CDR3 has 15 residues. Trimming removed 4 bases from V and 0 bases from J, with 7 bases in between. The chain's CDR3 is CASSSTVSGANVLTF. The CDR3 nucleotides are TGTGCCAGCAGCTCAACAGTCTCTGGGGCCAACGTCCTGACTTTC.

In this sample, this clone turned up a few times. The CDR3 sequence is CASIGVKTHYNEQFF. For the CDR3, the DNA is TGTGCCAGCATCGGGGTCAAAACGCACTACAATGAGCAGTTCTTC. V and J are TRBV2 and TRBJ2-1, with a possible D match to TRBD2 (5 bases). The CDR3 length is 15 residues. Trimming took 7 bases from V and 3 from J, leaving 16 bases between them. CDR1 and CDR2 (germline): SNHLY, FYNNEI.

V usage is TRBV28 and J usage is TRBJ2-1; 10 nucleotides align to TRBD1. Germline trimming cut 2 bases from V and 7 bases from J; bases unmatched to any gene: 5. The CDR3 runs 15 residues. The germline gives CDR1 MDHEN, CDR2 SYDVKM. The CDR3 loop reads CASSLGGQGGNEQFF. The CDR3 DNA reads as TGTGCCAGCAGTTTAGGTGGACAGGGGGGAAATGAGCAGTTCTTC. Together with reference TRBV28 and TRBJ2-1, the CDR3 gives the full variable domain: DVKVTQSSRYLVKRTGEKVFLECVQDMDHENMFWYRQDPGLGLRLIYFSYDVKMKEKGDIPEGYSVSREKKERFSLILESASTNQTSMYLCASSLGGQGGNEQFFGPGTRLTVL.

V usage is TRBV28 and J usage is TRBJ1-5; TRBD1 might be the D (5 bases). This CDR3 spans 15 amino acids. Looked up from germline, CDR1 is MDHEN and CDR2 is SYDVKM. Trimming removed 1 base from V and 3 bases from J, with 10 bases in between. DNA of the CDR3: TGTGCCAGCAGTTTATCCGGGACTTCCAATCAGCCCCAGCATTTT. It translates to CASSLSGTSNQPQHF.

The rearrangement uses TRBV13 and TRBJ2-4; tentatively, D is TRBD2 (5 bases). This CDR3 has 14 residues. Germline CDR1 and CDR2: PRHDT and FYEKMQ (reference sequence). The V end lost 7 bases, the J end lost 0 bases, and 10 bases lay between the germline ends. The CDR3 DNA follows: TGTGCCAGCACCCTGGGAGTAGCCAAAAACATTCAGTACTTC. Its translation is CASTLGVAKNIQYF. Based on the CDR3 plus reference TRBV13 and TRBJ2-4, the full variable domain is AAGVIQSPRHLIKEKRETATLKCYPIPRHDTVYWYQQGPGQDPQFLISFYEKMQSDKGSIPDRFSAQQFSDYHSELNMSSLELGDSALYFCASTLGVAKNIQYFGAGTRLSVL.

This chain uses TRBV5-8 with TRBJ1-2, with 10 bases that match TRBD1. This CDR3 contains 17 residues. V was clipped by 0 bases and J by 5 bases; unmatched bases: 10. Germline CDR1 is SGHTS and CDR2 is YDEGEE. The CDR3 region has the DNA TGTGCCAGCAGCTTGGGCCGACAGGGGGCCCTACGATATGGCTACACCTTC. Protein: CASSLGRQGALRYGYTF.

The chain couples TRBV7-2 to TRBJ2-5; tentative D call: TRBD2 (6 bases). The CDR3 length is 14 residues. Trimming took off 1 base at V and 4 bases at J, with 10 bases between the two ends. From germline, CDR1 is SGHTA and CDR2 FQGNSA. The DNA for the CDR3 is TGTGCCAGCAGCTTAGATGGGACTCGAGAGACCCAGTACTTC. Its protein product is CASSLDGTRETQYF.

The rearrangement links TRBV7-9 to TRBJ2-7; D might be TRBD1 (5 bases). Germline loops: CDR1 SEHNR, CDR2 FQNEAQ (reference sequence). The CDR3 covers 14 residues. Between the trimmed V and J ends, which lost 6 bases and 2 bases, there was a span of 14 bases. CDR3 sequence reads: CASSATGRTYEQYF. In nucleotides, the CDR3 is TGTGCCAGCAGTGCTACAGGTCGAACCTACGAGCAGTACTTC.